A single sample gave rise to the 19 T cell receptor beta chains below, sequenced in a study of blood T cell repertoires in COVID-19. Using immunoSEQ multiplex PCR, the repertoire was profiled, and TCRdb retains in-frame clones only, with some absent. The data contain about 57,000 clones, about 81% of them singletons. Sample: peripheral blood. These receptors originate from a woman aged 55-70 years with acute or convalescent COVID-19.

This clone has a handful of counts. The rearrangement joins TRBV11-1 to TRBJ2-3; TRBD2 matches 9 bases. This CDR3 has 14 residues. Germline lookup yields CDR1 SGHAT and CDR2 FQDESV (reference sequence). Trimming cost V 6 bases and J 3 bases; bases outside gene matches: 4. CDR3 region: CASRLSGGTDTQYF. DNA of the CDR3: TGTGCCAGCAGGCTTAGCGGGGGAACAGATACGCAGTATTTT. The full variable domain, with the rest looked up from reference TRBV11-1 and TRBJ2-3, is EAEVAQSPRYKITEKSQAVAFWCDPISGHATLYWYRQILGQGPELLVQFQDESVVDDSQLPKDRFSAERLKGVDSTLKIQPAELGDSAMYLCASRLSGGTDTQYFGPGTRLTVL.

This chain joins TRBV2 and TRBJ1-6; possible D gene TRBD1, 6 bases. Trimming took 3 bases from V and 7 from J, leaving 16 bases between them. The CDR3 covers 16 residues. CDR1 is SNHLY, CDR2 FYNNEI, per germline. CDR3: CASSERLGAVNSPLHF. CDR3 sequence (DNA): TGTGCCAGCAGTGAGAGACTGGGGGCGGTCAATTCACCCCTCCACTTT.

The chain is built from TRBV5-5 and TRBJ2-2, with D possibly TRBD1 on 6 matching bases. Trimming pared 3 bases from V and 2 bases from J, leaving 11 bases between. There are 15 residues in the CDR3. Germline V gene lookup returns CDR1 SGHKS and CDR2 YYEKEE (reference sequence). CDR3 sequence (DNA): TGTGCCAGCAGCTCCGGGACATCTAACACCGGGGAGCTGTTTTTT. Its protein product is CASSSGTSNTGELFF. Complete variable domain (other parts from reference TRBV5-5 and TRBJ2-2): DAGVTQSPTHLIKTRGQQVTLRCSPISGHKSVSWYQQVLGQGPQFIFQYYEKEERGRGNFPDRFSARQFPNYSSELNVNALLLGDSALYLCASSSGTSNTGELFFGEGSRLTVL.

This chain links TRBV27 with TRBJ1-2; no clear D. The germline CDR1 and CDR2 sequences are MNHEY and SMNVEV (reference sequence). This CDR3 has 11 amino acids. V was cut by 7 bases and J by 7 bases, with 10 bases left in between. The CDR3 protein is CASKKGVGYTF. For the CDR3, the DNA is TGTGCCAGCAAAAAGGGAGTTGGCTACACCTTC.

This chain joins TRBV29-1 and TRBJ1-2; 8 bases align to TRBD1. V lost 6 bases to trimming and J lost 4 bases; unmatched junction nucleotides: 4. Germline V gene data show CDR1 as SQVTM and CDR2 as ANQGSEA. The CDR3 is 12 amino acids. Here the CDR3 DNA reads TGCAGCGTAACAGGGACAGGCTATGGCTACACCTTC. Its translation is CSVTGTGYGYTF.

This rearrangement joins TRBV27 to TRBJ2-7; possibly TRBD1 for D (5 bases). This CDR3 is 12 amino acids long. The V gene's germline CDR1 is MNHEY and CDR2 SMNVEV (reference sequence). The V end was cut by 8 bases, the J end by 11 bases, with 19 bases between. As DNA, the CDR3 is TGTGCCAGCGGCATAGGGGTGAACGATGAGTACTTC. Amino acids: CASGIGVNDEYF.

This clone was seen once. CDR3 sequence: CASSLARGEGTEAFF. In DNA, the CDR3 is TGTGCCAGCAGCTTAGCGCGAGGAGAGGGCACTGAAGCTTTCTTT. V usage is TRBV7-9 and J usage is TRBJ1-1; no definite D call. CDR3 length: 15 residues. Trimming removed 0 bases from V and 4 bases from J, with 12 bases in between. CDR1 is SEHNR and CDR2 is FQNEAQ in the germline V gene (reference sequence).

This clone has just a few counts. The chain employs TRBV7-2 and TRBJ1-4; no definite D call. This CDR3 has 17 amino acids. V lost 1 base, J lost 3 bases, and 15 bases lay in between. Looked up from germline, CDR1 is SGHTA and CDR2 is FQGNSA. The CDR3 sequence is CASSLGGGGASNEKLFF. Written as DNA, the CDR3 is TGTGCCAGCAGCTTAGGCGGAGGCGGCGCGTCTAATGAAAAACTGTTTTTT. Using reference TRBV7-2 and TRBJ1-4 for the parts outside the CDR3, the full variable domain is GAGVSQSPSNKVTEKGKDVELRCDPISGHTALYWYRQSLGQGLEFLIYFQGNSAPDKSGLPSDRFSAERTGGSVSTLTIQRTQQEDSAVYLCASSLGGGGASNEKLFFGSGTQLSVL.

The CDR3 coding sequence is TGCGCCAGCCGCCTACAGGGGATCCCTGACACTGAAGCTTTCTTT. Residues: CASRLQGIPDTEAFF. The chain recombines TRBV5-1 with TRBJ1-1, with 7 bases identical to TRBD1. Germline V gene lookup returns CDR1 SGHRS and CDR2 YFSETQ. Germline trimming cut 7 bases from V and 3 bases from J; bases unmatched to any gene: 12. The CDR3 length is 15 residues. The full variable domain, completed using reference TRBV5-1 and TRBJ1-1, is KAGVTQTPRYLIKTRGQQVTLSCSPISGHRSVSWYQQTPGQGLQFLFEYFSETQRNKGNFPGRFSGRQFSNSRSEMNVSTLELGDSALYLCASRLQGIPDTEAFFGQGTRLTVV.

The chain recombines TRBV4-2 with TRBJ2-1; TRBD2 agrees at 7 bases. Germline loops: CDR1 LGHNA, CDR2 YNFKEQ. V lost 6 bases to trimming and J lost 9 bases; unmatched junction nucleotides: 5. The CDR3 is 12 residues long. The CDR3 spells CASRRSGGEQFF. As DNA, the CDR3 is TGTGCCAGCAGGCGTTCGGGAGGTGAGCAGTTCTTC.

The J gene is TRBJ2-1, the V gene TRBV11-3, with TRBD2 matching over 9 bases. With V trimmed by 5 bases and J by 0 bases, 2 bases remained unmatched. There are 15 residues in the CDR3. From germline, CDR1 is SGHNT and CDR2 YENEEA. This CDR3 is CASSEAGGSYNEQFF. The CDR3 bases are TGTGCCAGCAGCGAAGCGGGGGGCTCCTACAATGAGCAGTTCTTC.

Only a few counts were recorded for this clone. This chain connects TRBV7-2 to TRBJ1-3; 8 bases are shared with TRBD1. Germline CDR1 and CDR2: SGHTA and FQGNSA. Unmatched junction bases numbered 4, after V lost 6 bases and J lost 0 bases. This CDR3 has 15 residues. The CDR3, as DNA: TGTGCCAGCAGGTCTACAGGGGGCTCTGGAAACACCATATATTTT. Protein sequence: CASRSTGGSGNTIYF.

The J gene is TRBJ2-2, the V gene TRBV7-9, with 8 bases that match TRBD2. Germline assignment: CDR1 SEHNR and CDR2 FQNEAQ (reference sequence). V lost 5 bases to trimming and J lost 4 bases; unmatched junction nucleotides: 6. The CDR3 spans 15 residues. The CDR3: CASSPGGGLTGELFF. The DNA of the CDR3 is TGTGCCAGCAGCCCGGGGGGGGGACTCACCGGGGAGCTGTTTTTT.

This clone appeared once. V usage is TRBV19 and J usage is TRBJ1-5, with D uncertain. The CDR3 has 15 residues. V was clipped by 5 bases and J by 5 bases, with 16 bases between them. CDR1 and CDR2 from the germline V gene are LNHDA and SQIVND (reference sequence). CDR3 coding DNA: TGTGCCAGTAGTTATCGCGATACCGGGTATCAGCCCCAGCATTTT. This translates into CASSYRDTGYQPQHF.

Turning to this clone: The junction does not match germline at one end; this may be a read error. This rearrangement joins TRBV19 to TRBJ2-2, with a weak D call TRBD1 (6 bases). The germline V gene has CDR1 LNHDA and CDR2 SQIVND (reference sequence). CDR3 length: 14 amino acids. CDR3 sequence reads: CASKTPRGSRGAVF. In nucleotides, the CDR3 is TGTGCCAGTAAGACCCCCAGGGGCTCCCGGGGAGCTGTTTTT.

The chain is built from TRBV3-1 (or the pseudogene TRBV3-2) and TRBJ2-3, with D possibly matching TRBD1 (5 bases). CDR1 is LGHDT and CDR2 is YNNKEL in the germline V gene (reference sequence). This CDR3 is 15 amino acids long. Trimming removed 2 bases at V and 0 bases at J, with 9 bases between. DNA of the CDR3: TGTGCCAGCAGCCAACAGGGATCTAGCACAGATACGCAGTATTTT. Translating it yields CASSQQGSSTDTQYF.

The V gene is TRBV6-1, the J gene TRBJ1-2; TRBD1 matches at 7 bases. Trimming removed 3 bases from V and 5 bases from J; junction bases left unmatched: 6. Germline V CDR1 and CDR2: MNHNS, SASEGT. The CDR3 has 14 residues. The CDR3 spells CASSDTQGRYGYTF. The CDR3 region has the DNA TGTGCCAGCAGTGACACACAGGGGCGGTATGGCTACACCTTC.

The chain carries TRBV27 and TRBJ2-2; D perhaps matches TRBD1 (5 bases). Trimming left V 6 bases short and J 7 bases short, with 18 bases between. CDR1 MNHEY and CDR2 SMNVEV come from the germline V gene (reference sequence). The CDR3 is 15 amino acids. Here the CDR3 reads CASSFDSRPGGELFF. The CDR3 DNA reads TGTGCCAGCAGCTTTGACAGCAGGCCCGGCGGGGAGCTGTTTTTT.

V usage is TRBV6-5 and J usage is TRBJ2-1, with D perhaps matching TRBD2 (7 bases). Looked up from germline, CDR1 is MNHEY and CDR2 is SVGAGI. This CDR3 has 15 amino acids. Between the trimmed V and J ends, which lost 5 bases and 4 bases, there was a span of 15 bases. CDR3 in amino acids: CASSKAAGAYNEQFF. The CDR3 region has the DNA TGTGCCAGCAGTAAGGCGGCGGGGGCATACAATGAGCAGTTCTTC.